The 19 T cell receptor beta chains listed next were all sequenced from one sample in a study of identical twins. Via MiXCR, TCRdb re-called the 5' RACE reads, giving one row per CDR3 protein. This repertoire shows 1.5 million to 2 million distinct CDR3 sequences, 25% to 35% found once; its top ten account for under 0.35%. The sequencing sample was made of cord blood. These receptors were obtained from a newborn girl in good health.

J is TRBJ1-4 and V is TRBV4-2; no definite D call. Germline V gives CDR1 LGHNA, CDR2 YNFKEQ. The CDR3 is 14 amino acids. With 4 bases removed from V and 8 bases from J, the gap between germline ends came to 14 bases. CDR3 coding DNA: TGTGCCAGCAGCCCGACGGAGGGTAAGGAAAAACTGTTTTTT. Amino acid sequence: CASSPTEGKEKLFF.

The chain is built from TRBV12-3 or TRBV12-4 and TRBJ1-1; perhaps TRBD1 as D (5 bases). This CDR3 has 15 amino acids. V was cut by 2 bases and J by 1 base, with 11 bases left in between. The CDR3 spells CASSLWGGGNTEAFF. The CDR3 region has the DNA TGTGCCAGCAGTTTATGGGGGGGAGGGAACACTGAAGCTTTCTTT.

This clonotype was counted between two and nine times. The V call is TRBV28, the J call TRBJ1-2; 10 bases are a match to TRBD1. The CDR3 has 15 amino acids. The germline V gene encodes CDR1 MDHEN and CDR2 SYDVKM. J lost 6 bases, V lost 3 bases, and 7 bases had no gene match. The CDR3 sequence: CASSLPRTGGDGYTF. CDR3 nucleotide sequence: TGTGCCAGCAGTTTGCCTCGGACAGGGGGAGATGGCTACACCTTC.

This clonotype came up many times. The CDR3 DNA reads TGCGCCAGCAGCTTGGGGTTCGGGCAAATGAATGAGCAGTTCTTC. As protein: CASSLGFGQMNEQFF. The chain has TRBV5-1 and TRBJ2-1; D gene unclear. Trimming pared 0 bases from V and 7 bases from J, leaving 14 bases between. Germline values: CDR1 SGHRS, CDR2 YFSETQ. CDR3 length: 15 residues.

This clonotype turned up a few times. V gene TRBV5-1 combines with J gene TRBJ2-5; 11 bases map to TRBD2. CDR1 is SGHRS and CDR2 is YFSETQ in the germline V gene. The ends lost 3 bases at V and 0 bases at J; junction bases unmatched: 4. The CDR3 has 16 amino acids. Here the CDR3 reads CASSSGLAGHQETQYF. The CDR3 region has the DNA TGCGCCAGCAGCTCAGGACTAGCGGGCCACCAAGAGACCCAGTACTTC. Full variable domain (remainder filled in from reference TRBV5-1 and TRBJ2-5): KAGVTQTPRYLIKTRGQQVTLSCSPISGHRSVSWYQQTPGQGLQFLFEYFSETQRNKGNFPGRFSGRQFSNSRSEMNVSTLELGDSALYLCASSSGLAGHQETQYFGPGTRLLVL.

This clonotype was observed many times. This chain connects TRBV10-3 to TRBJ1-2; a weak D match, TRBD1 (5 bases). CDR3 length: 12 residues. The germline V gene has CDR1 ENHRY and CDR2 SYGVKD. Trimming left V 6 bases short and J 2 bases short, with 7 bases between. The CDR3 DNA follows: TGTGCCATCAGGGACAAGAACTATGGCTACACCTTC. Translating it yields CAIRDKNYGYTF.

This clonotype was detected only a few times. The chain recombines TRBV27 with TRBJ2-3, with a possible D match to TRBD1 (5 bases). This CDR3 is 16 amino acids long. The V and J ends lost 2 bases and 3 bases respectively, with 15 bases between them. Germline CDR1 MNHEY, CDR2 SMNVEV (reference sequence). This chain's CDR3 is CASSLRKRGGTDTQYF. The CDR3, as DNA: TGTGCCAGCAGTTTAAGGAAAAGGGGTGGAACAGATACGCAGTATTTT.

About this clonotype itself: A much larger clonotype is one base distant, so this may be a read error. This chain links TRBV10-3 with TRBJ2-4; 10 nucleotides line up with TRBD2. J lost 13 bases, V lost 1 base, and 13 bases had no gene match. Germline loops: CDR1 ENHRY, CDR2 SYGVKD. The CDR3 spans 16 residues. The CDR3 nucleotides read TGTGCCATCAGTGAGTTACTAGCGGGGATCTACAATGAGCAGTACTTC. Protein sequence: CAISELLAGIYNEQYF.

This clonotype turned up a few times. The V gene is TRBV5-1, the J gene TRBJ2-1; the match to TRBD2 covers 8 bases. Germline V lookup: CDR1 SGHRS, CDR2 YFSETQ. This CDR3 has 16 amino acids. With 4 bases clipped from V and 4 bases from J, the junction kept 10 bases outside the gene matches. Here the CDR3 DNA reads TGCGCCAGCAGCCTCCATAGCGGGGTACTTTACAATGAGCAGTTCTTC. This encodes CASSLHSGVLYNEQFF.

This chain's CDR3 is CASSLTPWGTEAFF. Written as DNA, the CDR3 is TGCGCCAGCAGCTTAACACCCTGGGGGACTGAAGCTTTCTTT. The V call is TRBV5-1, the J call TRBJ1-1; maybe TRBD1 (5 bases). This CDR3 contains 14 residues. V lost 2 bases and J 5 bases, leaving 13 bases between the germline ends. Germline V gene lookup returns CDR1 SGHRS and CDR2 YFSETQ.

The V and J genes are TRBV12-3 or TRBV12-4 and TRBJ2-7; D gene uncertain. V was clipped by 7 bases and J by 0 bases, with 7 bases between them. There are 12 residues in the CDR3. CDR3 protein: CASTDNSYEQYF. Written as DNA, the CDR3 is TGTGCCAGCACCGACAACTCCTACGAGCAGTACTTC.

The J gene is TRBJ2-3, the V gene TRBV20-1; TRBD1 might be the D (6 bases). The V end lost 6 bases, the J end lost 0 bases, and 19 bases lay between the germline ends. Per germline, CDR1 DFQATT and CDR2 SNEGSKA (reference sequence). The CDR3 contains 16 residues. Written as DNA, the CDR3 is TGCAGTGCCGGCCTAAGCCTTAGGGGGAGCACAGATACGCAGTATTTT. Protein: CSAGLSLRGSTDTQYF.

This clonotype was observed once. The V and J genes are TRBV2 and TRBJ1-2; the D gene is possibly TRBD1 (6 bases). This CDR3 comprises 17 residues. V lost 11 bases and J lost 0, with 25 bases in between. The germline V gene has CDR1 SNHLY and CDR2 FYNNEI. The CDR3 region is CAGIRPVGGASNYGYTF. For the CDR3, the DNA is TGTGCCGGCATTCGGCCCGTGGGGGGCGCTTCTAACTATGGCTACACCTTC.

This chain links TRBV20-1 with TRBJ2-1; 9 nucleotides match TRBD2. J gave up 7 bases and V 7 bases, and 5 bases lay outside the gene matches. Germline CDR1 DFQATT, CDR2 SNEGSKA (reference sequence). CDR3 length: 12 residues. The CDR3 loop reads CSGAGGVNEQFF. CDR3 bases: TGCAGTGGAGCGGGAGGAGTAAATGAGCAGTTCTTC.

Comment on this clonotype: This sequence may be a read error, since a much larger clone differs from it by one base. The chain combines TRBV20-1 with TRBJ2-1; 13 nucleotides align to TRBD2. The CDR3 length is 18 residues. Germline V gene sequence: CDR1 DFQATT, CDR2 SNEGSKA (reference sequence). With 6 bases clipped from V and 4 bases from J, the junction kept 15 bases outside the gene matches. CDR3 amino acids: CSAKTPLTSGRPYNEQFF. CDR3 coding DNA: TGCAGTGCCAAGACCCCTCTGACTAGCGGGAGGCCATACAATGAGCAGTTCTTC.

The V call is TRBV27, the J call TRBJ2-3; 11 positions agree with TRBD2. Germline lookup yields CDR1 MNHEY and CDR2 SMNVEV (reference sequence). V was clipped by 5 bases and J by 5 bases; unmatched bases: 9. The CDR3 consists of 16 residues. The CDR3 DNA follows: TGTGCCAGCAGTCCGATAGCGGGGGGGCCTGTAGATACGCAGTATTTT. Protein sequence: CASSPIAGGPVDTQYF.

The chain is built from TRBV4-1 and TRBJ2-3; D is unclear. The CDR3 totals 14 residues. The V gene's germline CDR1 is MGHRA and CDR2 YSYEKL. V lost 3 bases, J lost 1 base, and 8 bases lay in between. CDR3 sequence reads: CASSQQERTDTQYF. The CDR3 nucleotides read TGCGCCAGCAGCCAGCAGGAGCGCACAGATACGCAGTATTTT.

V gene TRBV2 combines with J gene TRBJ2-1, with TRBD1 identical over 9 bases. CDR1 and CDR2 (germline): SNHLY, FYNNEI. V shed 6 bases and J 9 bases; nucleotides not matched to a gene: 15. There are 16 residues in the CDR3. CDR3 amino acids: CASRRPTGGGSSEQFF. The CDR3 bases are TGTGCCAGCAGGCGACCGACAGGGGGTGGCTCCAGTGAGCAGTTCTTC.

V usage is TRBV7-2 and J usage is TRBJ2-7, with 10 bases lining up with TRBD2. CDR3 length equals 16 residues. From germline, CDR1 is SGHTA and CDR2 FQGNSA. With 1 base clipped from V and 1 base from J, the junction kept 4 bases outside the gene matches. This CDR3 reads CASSLVGTSVSYEQYF. CDR3 nucleotide sequence: TGTGCCAGCAGCTTAGTAGGGACTAGCGTTTCCTACGAGCAGTACTTC.